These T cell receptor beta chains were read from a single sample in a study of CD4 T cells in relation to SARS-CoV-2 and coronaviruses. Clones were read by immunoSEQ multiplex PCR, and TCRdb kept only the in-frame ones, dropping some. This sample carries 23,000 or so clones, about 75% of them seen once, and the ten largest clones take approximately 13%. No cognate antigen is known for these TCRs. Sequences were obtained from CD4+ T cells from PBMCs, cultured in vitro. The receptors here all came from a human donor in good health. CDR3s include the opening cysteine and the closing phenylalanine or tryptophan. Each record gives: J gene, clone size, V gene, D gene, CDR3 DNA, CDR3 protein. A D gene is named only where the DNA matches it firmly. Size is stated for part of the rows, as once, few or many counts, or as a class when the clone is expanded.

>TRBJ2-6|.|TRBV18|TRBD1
TGTGCCAGCTCTTTATACAGGGGCGACTCTGGGGCCAACGTCCTGACTTTC
CASSLYRGDSGANVLTF
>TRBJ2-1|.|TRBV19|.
TGTGCCAGTAGTTGGCACGTGAGACAGCGACTCAACAATGAGCAGTTCTTC
CASSWHVRQRLNNEQFF
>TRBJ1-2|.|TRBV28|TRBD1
TGTGCCAGCAGTTTGGCCGGACAGGGGTTGGGGGGCTACACCTTC
CASSLAGQGLGGYTF
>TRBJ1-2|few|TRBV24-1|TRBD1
TGTGCCACCAGTGATTCCAGGGGGGAAGGCTACACCTTC
CATSDSRGEGYTF
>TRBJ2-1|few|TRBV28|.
TGTGCCAGCAGTTTAATGGATGAGCAGTTCTTC
CASSLMDEQFF
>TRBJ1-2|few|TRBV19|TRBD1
TGTGCCAGTAGTCCAAACCCAGGGGGTGGCTACACCTTC
CASSPNPGGGYTF
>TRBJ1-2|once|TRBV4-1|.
TGCGCCAGCAGCCAAGGCGGGCCAGGGCTTACTGTTGGCTACACCTTC
CASSQGGPGLTVGYTF
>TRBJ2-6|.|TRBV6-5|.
TGTGCCAGCAGTTACTCGACCGGGGGCTACAACGTCCTGACTTTC
CASSYSTGGYNVLTF
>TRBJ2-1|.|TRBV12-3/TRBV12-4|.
TGTGCCAGCAGTGCGCAGAATGAGCAGTTCTTC
CASSAQNEQFF
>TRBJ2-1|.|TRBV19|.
TGTGCCAGTAGTATGAGGTACAATGAGCAGTTCTTC
CASSMRYNEQFF
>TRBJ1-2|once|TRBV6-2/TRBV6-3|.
TGTGCCAGCAGTTACTCGACCCCCGGCTATGGCTACACCTTC
CASSYSTPGYGYTF
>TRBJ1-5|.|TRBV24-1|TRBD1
TGTGCCACCAGTGACGCCGGGACAGGGGGCAATCAGCCCCAGCATTTT
CATSDAGTGGNQPQHF
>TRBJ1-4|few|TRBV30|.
TGTGCCTGGGCGGCGCGGGAAAAACTGTTTTTT
CAWAAREKLFF
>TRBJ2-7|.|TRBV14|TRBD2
TGTGCCAGCAGCCAAGACGGGAGGGACACCTACGAGCAGTACTTC
CASSQDGRDTYEQYF
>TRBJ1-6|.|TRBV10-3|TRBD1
TGTGCCACTCAAGGACAGGGTCGTTCACCCCTCCACTTT
CATQGQGRSPLHF
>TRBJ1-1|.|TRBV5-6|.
TGTGCCAGCAGCTGGGTAAGGAACACTGAAGCTTTCTTT
CASSWVRNTEAFF
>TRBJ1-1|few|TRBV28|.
TGTGCCAGCACCGTACCGGCCAAGGGCAACACTGAAGCTTTCTTT
CASTVPAKGNTEAFF
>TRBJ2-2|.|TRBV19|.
TGTGCCACCCATCCCCCTTCTCTCTCGGCGGGGACCGGGGAGCTGTTTTTT
CATHPPSLSAGTGELFF
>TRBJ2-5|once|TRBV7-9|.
TGTGCCAGCAGCTTAGACAGGGAGACCCAGTACTTC
CASSLDRETQYF
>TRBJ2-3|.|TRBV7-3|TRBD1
TGTGCCAGCAGCCGCAATAGTGGACAGGGGGGAGCTGGCACAGATACGCAGTATTTT
CASSRNSGQGGAGTDTQYF
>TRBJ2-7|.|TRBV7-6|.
TGTGCCAGCAGCTTAGCGTCGCAGGGCCCCTACGAGCAGTACTTC
CASSLASQGPYEQYF
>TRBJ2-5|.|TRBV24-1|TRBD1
TGTGCCACCAGTGAGTCGACAGGGATTGAGACCCAGTACTTC
CATSESTGIETQYF
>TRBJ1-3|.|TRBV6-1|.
TGTGCCAGCAGTGAAGCGGACCCAGGGTCCGGAAACACCATATATTTT
CASSEADPGSGNTIYF
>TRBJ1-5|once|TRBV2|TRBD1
TGTGCCAGCAGTCTTGGACAGGGCCATCAGCCCCAGCATTTT
CASSLGQGHQPQHF
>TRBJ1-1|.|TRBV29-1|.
TGCAGCGCAACACGTTTGAACACTGAAGCTTTCTTT
CSATRLNTEAFF
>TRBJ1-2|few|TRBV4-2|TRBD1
TGTGCCAGCAGCCAAGTTCGGACAGGAGATGGCTACACCTTC
CASSQVRTGDGYTF
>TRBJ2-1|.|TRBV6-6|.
TGTGCCAGCAGCCGCTCCGGTGAGGGGAAGGACAATGAGCAGTTCTTC
CASSRSGEGKDNEQFF
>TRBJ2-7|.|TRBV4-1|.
TGCGCCAGCAGCCAAGAGCTAGCTGGGGTCTACGAGCAGTACTTC
CASSQELAGVYEQYF
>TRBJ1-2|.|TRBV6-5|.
TGTGCCAGCAGTTCCCAATCGACGGGCGGCTATGGCTACACCTTC
CASSSQSTGGYGYTF
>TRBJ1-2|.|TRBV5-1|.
TGCGCCAGCAGCTTGGAGGTGGGACGGAAACTAGATGGCTACACCTTC
CASSLEVGRKLDGYTF
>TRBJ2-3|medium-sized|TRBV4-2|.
TGTGCCAGCAGCCAAGATTATGGGGAACCCACAGATACGCAGTATTTT
CASSQDYGEPTDTQYF
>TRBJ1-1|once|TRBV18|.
TGTGCCAGCTCACGGAATACAGGGATTGGTTCTGAAGCTTTCTTT
CASSRNTGIGSEAFF
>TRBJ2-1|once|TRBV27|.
TGTGCCAGCAGTTCTGCACGCTCCTACAATGAGCAGTTCTTC
CASSSARSYNEQFF
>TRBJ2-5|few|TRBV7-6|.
TGTGCCAGCAGCAGGGGACGACAAGAGACCCAGTACTTC
CASSRGRQETQYF
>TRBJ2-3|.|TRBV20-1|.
TGCAGTGCTAGAGGGCCCGATACGCAGTATTTT
CSARGPDTQYF
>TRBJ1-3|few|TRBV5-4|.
TGTGCCAGCAGCCAGTCGAGGGGCTCTGGAAACACCATATATTTT
CASSQSRGSGNTIYF
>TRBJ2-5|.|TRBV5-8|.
TGTGCCAGCATAGGAGGCACCGACTGGCGGGAGACCCAGTACTTC
CASIGGTDWRETQYF
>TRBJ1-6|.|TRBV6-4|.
TGTGCCAGCAGTGCCGAACCACAGGGTCCCCTCCACTTT
CASSAEPQGPLHF
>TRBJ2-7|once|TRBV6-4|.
TGTGCCAGCAGTGACTCGAGGCACGGAACCTACGAGCAGTACTTC
CASSDSRHGTYEQYF
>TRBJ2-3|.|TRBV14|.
TGTGCCAGCAGCCAAAACTGGGCAGATACGCAGTATTTT
CASSQNWADTQYF
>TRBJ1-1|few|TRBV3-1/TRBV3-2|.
TGTGCCAGCAGCCAAGGATCCGGAGGGCGGAACACTGAAGCTTTCTTT
CASSQGSGGRNTEAFF
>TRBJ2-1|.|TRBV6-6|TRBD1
TGTGCCAGCAGTACGGACAGGGGGTTGTACAATGAGCAGTTCTTC
CASSTDRGLYNEQFF
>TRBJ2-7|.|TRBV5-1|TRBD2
TGCGCCAGCAGCTTGGGGACTAGCGGCTACGAGCAGTACTTC
CASSLGTSGYEQYF
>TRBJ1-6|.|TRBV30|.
TGTGCCTGGACTCTAGCGGGGTTCTATAATTCACCCCTCCACTTT
CAWTLAGFYNSPLHF
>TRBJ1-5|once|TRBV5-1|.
TGCGCCAGCAGCTTAGGGGTGGGCATTGTTTTTTGGGCGCCCCAGCATTTT
CASSLGVGIVFWAPQHF
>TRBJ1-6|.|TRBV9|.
TGTGCCAGCAGCGCCTGGACAGCCGATAATTCACCCCTCCACTTT
CASSAWTADNSPLHF
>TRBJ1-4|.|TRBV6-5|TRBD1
TGTGCCAGCAGAAAACAGGGGGAAGGTGAAAAACTGTTTTTT
CASRKQGEGEKLFF
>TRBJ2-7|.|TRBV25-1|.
TGTGCCAGCAGTCGACAGACCTACGAGCAGTACTTC
CASSRQTYEQYF
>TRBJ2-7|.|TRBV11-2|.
TGTGCCAGCAGCTTAGCGGTCAGGGCGGGCGAGCAGTACTTC
CASSLAVRAGEQYF
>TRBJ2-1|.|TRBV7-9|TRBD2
TGTGCCAGCAGCTTGGCGGGAGGGCCGAGCAATGAGCAGTTCTTC
CASSLAGGPSNEQFF
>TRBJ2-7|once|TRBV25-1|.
TGTGCCAGCTCCCAAGGATACTACGAGCAGTACTTC
CASSQGYYEQYF
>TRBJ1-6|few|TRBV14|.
TGTGCCAGCAGCCCGAGGGGAGGGCAGGGGCATTCACCCCTCCACTTT
CASSPRGGQGHSPLHF
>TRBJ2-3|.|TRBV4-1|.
TGCGCCAGCAGCCTAAAGACAGGTAGCACAGATACGCAGTATTTT
CASSLKTGSTDTQYF
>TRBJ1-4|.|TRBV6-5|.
TGTGCCAGCAGTTACTCCGGGGGGCCTAATGAAAAACTGTTTTTT
CASSYSGGPNEKLFF
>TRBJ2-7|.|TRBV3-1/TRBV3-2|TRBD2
TGTGCCAGCAGCCGACTAGCGGGGAGCTCCTACGAGCAGTACTTC
CASSRLAGSSYEQYF
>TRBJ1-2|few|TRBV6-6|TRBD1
TGTGCCAGCAGTCCAGCTAACAGGGGGTGGGATGGCTACACCTTC
CASSPANRGWDGYTF
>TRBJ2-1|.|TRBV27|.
TGTGCCAGCAGTCGGAATATTAACAATGAGCAGTTCTTC
CASSRNINNEQFF
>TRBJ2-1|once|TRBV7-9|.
TGTGCCAGCAGCCTCGTAGGGGGGAGAACCTACAATGAGCAGTTCTTC
CASSLVGGRTYNEQFF